The clone carrying this T cell receptor beta chain was counted a few times. The target antigen is unknown. These data belong to a study of T cells after yellow fever vaccination. Study outcomes and limitations: A faster peak, day 5 versus 15, was reached by the weaker secondary response. Of the clonotypes, a small share occurred in both CD4 and CD8 compartments. Clones that expanded after primary vaccination mostly reappeared after the booster (96% CD4, roughly 87% CD8).

Germline V gene lookup returns CDR1 MGHRA and CDR2 YSYEKL. The CDR3 has 16 amino acids. V lost 3 bases and J lost 3; bases outside the gene matches: 6. The TCR cDNA carried a universal primer site and UMIs from 5'RACE template switching. Via MiXCR, TCRdb re-called the 5' RACE reads, giving one row per CDR3 protein. The data contain approximately 510,000 distinct CDR3 sequences, roughly 22% of them singletons. This chain links TRBV4-1 with TRBJ1-5, with 9 positions matching TRBD1. The clonotype comes from a man younger than 35 who received the YFV17D yellow fever vaccine. Material: PBMCs, obtained roughly 20 days after the first yellow fever vaccination. This chain's CDR3 is CASSHPGTGYNQPQHF. As DNA, the CDR3 is TGCGCCAGCAGCCATCCCGGGACAGGGTACAATCAGCCCCAGCATTTT.